A single sample is the source of the 24 T cell receptor beta chains below, sequenced in a study of blood T cell repertoires in COVID-19. Only in-frame clones appear in the TCRdb table, and some are missing; sequencing was by immunoSEQ multiplex PCR. The sample records some 230,000 clones, approximately 84% being singletons. The specimen was PBMCs or T cells enriched from blood (not recorded which). These receptors were obtained from a man in his forties who had recovered from COVID-19.

The V gene is TRBV27, the J gene TRBJ2-1; TRBD2 aligns across 11 bases. The V gene end was trimmed by 1 base and the J gene end by 0 bases; junction bases not matched to a gene: 8. The germline V gene encodes CDR1 MNHEY and CDR2 SMNVEV (reference sequence). The CDR3 totals 19 residues. In DNA form, the CDR3 reads TGTGCCAGCAGTTTATGGGCTAGCGGGGGGCCAAGCTCCTACAATGAGCAGTTCTTC. Amino acid sequence: CASSLWASGGPSSYNEQFF.

The chain links TRBV4-3 to TRBJ2-1; tentative D call: TRBD2 (7 bases). Trimming stripped 2 bases from V and 10 bases from J, with 18 bases between. Germline V gives CDR1 LGHNA, CDR2 YSLEER. The CDR3 totals 15 residues. Written as DNA, the CDR3 is TGCGCCAGCAGCCAATTGGTGGGGGGGCCCAGCGAGCAGTTCTTC. Protein product: CASSQLVGGPSEQFF.

This clone has a handful of counts. V usage is TRBV10-3 and J usage is TRBJ1-1; 8 nucleotides agree with TRBD1. The germline V gene has CDR1 ENHRY and CDR2 SYGVKD. CDR3 length: 15 residues. J gave up 11 bases and V 6 bases, and 17 bases lay outside the gene matches. The CDR3 here is CAISERDRGGGGAFF. The DNA of the CDR3 is TGTGCCATCAGCGAAAGAGACAGGGGAGGCGGCGGGGCTTTCTTT.

V and J are TRBV30 and TRBJ2-2; the match to TRBD2 covers 14 bases. The CDR3 totals 16 residues. V lost 5 bases, J lost 0 bases, and 2 bases stayed unmatched. Germline CDR1 and CDR2: GTSNPN and SVGIG (reference sequence). CDR3 residues: CAWAGLAGANTGELFF. CDR3 bases: TGTGCCTGGGCGGGACTAGCGGGAGCGAACACCGGGGAGCTGTTTTTT.

The chain carries TRBV28 and TRBJ2-3; D might be TRBD2 (6 bases). The CDR3 length is 14 residues. Germline V CDR1 and CDR2: MDHEN, SYDVKM. V was clipped by 6 bases and J by 3 bases, with 13 bases between them. In DNA, the CDR3 is TGTGCCAGCAGCCGCCCCGCGGGGACAGATACGCAGTATTTT. Encoded protein: CASSRPAGTDTQYF.

The chain recombines TRBV7-3 with TRBJ1-4, with D hard to call. Germline CDR1 is SGHTA and CDR2 is FQGTGA. V lost 4 bases, J lost 2 bases, and 8 bases lay in between. CDR3 length equals 14 residues. CDR3 DNA sequence: TGTGCCAGCAGCTCGGGAGCTACTAATGAAAAACTGTTTTTT. Translated: CASSSGATNEKLFF.

The DNA for the CDR3 is TGTGCCAGCAGCGTATCTTTGGGGGGACTAGCGGGAGCCAATGAGCAGTTCTTC. Translated, it gives CASSVSLGGLAGANEQFF. The chain recombines TRBV9 with TRBJ2-1; 14 nucleotides agree with TRBD2. Per the germline V gene, CDR1 is SGDLS and CDR2 is YYNGEE. Trimming cost V 1 base and J 6 bases; bases outside gene matches: 9. This CDR3 spans 18 amino acids.

The CDR3 region is CAWRQDEKLFF. CDR3 in DNA: TGTGCCTGGAGACAGGACGAAAAACTGTTTTTT. The chain couples TRBV30 to TRBJ1-4; D is possibly TRBD1 (5 bases). Germline loops: CDR1 GTSNPN, CDR2 SVGIG (reference sequence). V lost 3 bases and J lost 8, with 7 bases in between. The CDR3 length is 11 residues.

The chain employs TRBV11-3 and TRBJ2-3; 8 bases match TRBD2. V lost 5 bases, J lost 6 bases, and 13 bases stayed unmatched. This CDR3 has 16 residues. Looked up from germline, CDR1 is SGHNT and CDR2 is YENEEA. The CDR3 DNA reads TGTGCCAGCAGCCCACGCTTTGGCGGGGGGAGCGATACGCAGTATTTT. It codes for CASSPRFGGGSDTQYF.

The V and J genes are TRBV1 and TRBJ2-7; TRBD1, as called in the table, went unchecked against the DNA. TRBV1 is described as a pseudogene. The CDR3 runs 20 residues. In DNA, the CDR3 is TGCACCAGCAGCCCGGCTTCGGGACAGAGGAGATGGGGAAACTCCTACGAGCAGTACTTC. Protein sequence: CTSSPASGQRRWGNSYEQYF.

J is TRBJ2-7 and V is TRBV27; weak D call: TRBD2 (6 bases). Trimming pared 6 bases from V and 0 bases from J, leaving 15 bases between. The CDR3 contains 15 residues. CDR1 and CDR2 (germline): MNHEY, SMNVEV (reference sequence). CDR3 in amino acids: CASRRVGGGSYEQYF. CDR3 bases: TGTGCCAGCAGGAGGGTTGGGGGAGGCTCCTACGAGCAGTACTTC.

The rearrangement links TRBV11-3 to TRBJ1-5; no clear D. Trimming removed 3 bases at V and 0 bases at J, with 12 bases between. This CDR3 has 16 residues. CDR1 and CDR2 from the germline V gene are SGHNT and YENEEA. CDR3 DNA: TGTGCCAGCAGCTTTAGCCAAGACCATAGCAATCAGCCCCAGCATTTT. Amino acid sequence: CASSFSQDHSNQPQHF.

This clone appeared once. The V call is TRBV18, the J call TRBJ1-3, with D uncertain. V lost 3 bases and J lost 0, with 15 bases in between. This CDR3 is built from 17 residues. Germline-derived CDR1 and CDR2 are KGHSH and LQKENI. The CDR3, as DNA: TGTGCCAGCTCACCCCTCCGGGATGGCCCCTCTGGAAACACCATATATTTT. As protein: CASSPLRDGPSGNTIYF.

This clone was seen a handful of times. The chain carries TRBV5-1 and TRBJ2-2; 8 nucleotides align to TRBD1. From germline, CDR1 is SGHRS and CDR2 YFSETQ. The CDR3 consists of 16 residues. The trim removed 2 bases at V and 3 bases at J, leaving 6 bases unmatched. CDR3 bases: TGCGCCAGCAGCTTTCAGGGGGCCGGGGACACCGGGGAGCTGTTTTTT. Translation gives CASSFQGAGDTGELFF. The full variable domain, completed using reference TRBV5-1 and TRBJ2-2, is KAGVTQTPRYLIKTRGQQVTLSCSPISGHRSVSWYQQTPGQGLQFLFEYFSETQRNKGNFPGRFSGRQFSNSRSEMNVSTLELGDSALYLCASSFQGAGDTGELFFGEGSRLTVL.

The rearrangement uses TRBV5-4 and TRBJ1-3, with D maybe TRBD1 (6 bases). V lost 0 bases and J lost 8, with 18 bases in between. The germline gives CDR1 SGHNT, CDR2 YYREEE (reference sequence). This CDR3 region has 16 residues. CDR3: CASSLAKQGQGDTIYF. The DNA for the CDR3 is TGTGCCAGCAGCTTGGCCAAACAGGGACAAGGTGACACCATATATTTT.

The chain couples TRBV4-2 to TRBJ1-5, with TRBD1 as a possible D gene (6 bases). In germline, CDR1 is LGHNA, CDR2 YNFKEQ. This CDR3 contains 15 residues. V was clipped by 0 bases and J by 4 bases, with 10 bases between them. The DNA of the CDR3 is TGTGCCAGCAGCCAAGATTACAGGGAAAATCAGCCCCAGCATTTT. Its translation: CASSQDYRENQPQHF.

This chain links TRBV28 with TRBJ1-2; D ambiguous. Germline CDR1 and CDR2: MDHEN and SYDVKM. This CDR3 is built from 12 residues. Between the trimmed V and J ends, which lost 3 bases and 6 bases, there was a span of 8 bases. CDR3 nucleotides: TGTGCCAGCAGTTTGGTGGGCAATGGCTACACCTTC. It specifies CASSLVGNGYTF.

CDR3 coding DNA: TGTGCCAGCAGCTCACAGGGAAACACCATATATTTT. Translation gives CASSSQGNTIYF. This sequence joins TRBV9 and TRBJ1-3; no reliable D call. Germline V CDR1 and CDR2: SGDLS, YYNGEE. Trimming took 4 bases from V and 4 from J, leaving 6 bases between them. The CDR3 totals 12 residues.

V is TRBV11-2 and J is TRBJ2-7, with TRBD2 identical over 15 bases. From germline, CDR1 is SGHAT and CDR2 FQNNGV. With 3 bases clipped from V and 3 bases from J, the junction kept 3 bases outside the gene matches. This CDR3 has 16 amino acids. The CDR3 sequence is CASSLGLAGGGYEQYF. The CDR3 coding sequence is TGTGCCAGCAGCTTGGGACTAGCGGGGGGAGGCTACGAGCAGTACTTC.

V is TRBV25-1 and J is TRBJ2-7, with 10 bases fitting TRBD1. Looked up from germline, CDR1 is MGHDK and CDR2 is SYGVNS. The length of the CDR3 is 16 residues. With 1 base clipped from V and 0 bases from J, the junction kept 3 bases outside the gene matches. The CDR3 is CASSELGDRGSYEQYF. In nucleotides, the CDR3 is TGTGCCAGCAGTGAATTAGGGGACAGGGGCTCCTACGAGCAGTACTTC.

Turning to this clone: A much larger clone lies one base from this, so it may be a read error. The CDR3 DNA is TGTGCCAGCAGCTTAGGACTAGCGGGGGTCGATGAGCAGTTCTTC. It codes for CASSLGLAGVDEQFF. This rearrangement joins TRBV7-2 to TRBJ2-1; TRBD2 matches at 12 bases. Germline V lookup: CDR1 SGHTA, CDR2 FQGNSA. The CDR3 is 15 amino acids. J gave up 8 bases and V 1 base, and 3 bases lay outside the gene matches.

CDR3 in amino acids: CASSTLTGAASPLHF. In DNA form, the CDR3 reads TGCGCCAGCAGCACCCTGACAGGGGCTGCTTCACCCCTCCACTTT. The chain has TRBV5-1 and TRBJ1-6; 8 bases map to TRBD1. V was pared by 4 bases and J by 9 bases, with 9 bases of the junction left unmatched. This CDR3 is built from 15 residues. Germline CDR1 is SGHRS and CDR2 is YFSETQ.

This chain connects TRBV19 to TRBJ1-4; weak D call: TRBD1 (5 bases). The ends were cut back, 5 bases at V and 7 bases at J, with 17 bases in the middle. Germline-derived CDR1 and CDR2 are LNHDA and SQIVND (reference sequence). The CDR3 has 15 amino acids. For the CDR3, the DNA is TGTGCCAGTAGTTCATCGACAGTGGGTTTTGAAAAACTGTTTTTT. Its translation: CASSSSTVGFEKLFF.

The genes are TRBV15 and TRBJ1-1, with D tentatively TRBD1 (5 bases). V was clipped by 1 base and J by 6 bases, with 15 bases between them. Germline CDR1 is LNHNV and CDR2 is YYDKDF (reference sequence). This CDR3 is 15 amino acids long. The CDR3: CATSRVGGREAEAFF. The CDR3 DNA reads TGTGCCACCAGCAGAGTTGGGGGGAGAGAGGCTGAAGCTTTCTTT.